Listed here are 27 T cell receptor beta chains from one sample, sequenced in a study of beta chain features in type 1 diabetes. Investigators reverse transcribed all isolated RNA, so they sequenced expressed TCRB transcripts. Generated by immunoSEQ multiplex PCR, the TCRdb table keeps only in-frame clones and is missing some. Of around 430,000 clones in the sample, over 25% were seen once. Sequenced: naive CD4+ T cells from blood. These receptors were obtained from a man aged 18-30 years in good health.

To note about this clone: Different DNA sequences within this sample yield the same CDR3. The CDR3 nucleotides are TGCGCCAGCAGCTTGGTCGGGACTAGCGGCCAAGAGACCCAGTACTTC. Translated, it gives CASSLVGTSGQETQYF. The J gene is TRBJ2-5, the V gene TRBV5-1; TRBD2 agrees at 11 bases. Looked up from germline, CDR1 is SGHRS and CDR2 is YFSETQ. CDR3 size: 16 residues. J gave up 1 base and V 0 bases, and 2 bases lay outside the gene matches.

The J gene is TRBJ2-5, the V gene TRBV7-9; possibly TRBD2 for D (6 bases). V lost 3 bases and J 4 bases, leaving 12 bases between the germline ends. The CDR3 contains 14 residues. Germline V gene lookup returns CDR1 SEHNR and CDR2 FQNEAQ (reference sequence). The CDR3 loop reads CASSLGPGVETQYF. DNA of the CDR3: TGTGCCAGCAGCTTGGGACCGGGAGTAGAGACCCAGTACTTC.

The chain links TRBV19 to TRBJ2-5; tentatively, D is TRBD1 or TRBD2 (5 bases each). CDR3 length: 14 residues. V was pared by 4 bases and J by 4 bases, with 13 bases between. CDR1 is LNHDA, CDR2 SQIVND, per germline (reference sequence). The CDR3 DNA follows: TGTGCCAGTAGTACTGGGGTAGGGACAGAGACCCAGTACTTC. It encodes CASSTGVGTETQYF.

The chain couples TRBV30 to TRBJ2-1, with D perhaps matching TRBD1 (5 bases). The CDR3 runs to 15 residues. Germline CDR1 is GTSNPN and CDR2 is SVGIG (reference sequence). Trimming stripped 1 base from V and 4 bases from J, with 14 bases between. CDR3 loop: CAWSGGHGPYNEQFF. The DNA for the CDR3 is TGTGCCTGGAGTGGAGGACATGGGCCATACAATGAGCAGTTCTTC.

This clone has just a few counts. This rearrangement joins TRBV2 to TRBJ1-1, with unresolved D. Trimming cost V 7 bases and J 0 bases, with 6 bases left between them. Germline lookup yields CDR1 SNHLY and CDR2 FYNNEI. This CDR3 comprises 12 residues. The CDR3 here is CASNQVNTEAFF. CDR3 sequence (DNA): TGTGCCAGCAACCAGGTGAACACTGAAGCTTTCTTT.

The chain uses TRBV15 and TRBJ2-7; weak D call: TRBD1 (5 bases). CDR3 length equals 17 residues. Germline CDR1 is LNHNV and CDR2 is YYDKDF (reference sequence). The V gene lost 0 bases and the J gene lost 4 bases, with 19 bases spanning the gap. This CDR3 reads CATSRDYPGISLYEQYF. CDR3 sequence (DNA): TGTGCCACCAGCAGAGATTATCCAGGGATAAGCCTTTACGAGCAGTACTTC.

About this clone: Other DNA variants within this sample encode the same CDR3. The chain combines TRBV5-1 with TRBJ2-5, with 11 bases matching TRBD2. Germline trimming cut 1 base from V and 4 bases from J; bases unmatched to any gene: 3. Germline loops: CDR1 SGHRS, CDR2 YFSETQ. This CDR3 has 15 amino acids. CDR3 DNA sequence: TGCGCCAGCAGCTTGACTAGCGGGAGCGGAGAGACCCAGTACTTC. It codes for CASSLTSGSGETQYF. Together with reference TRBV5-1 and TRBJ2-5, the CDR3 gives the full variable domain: KAGVTQTPRYLIKTRGQQVTLSCSPISGHRSVSWYQQTPGQGLQFLFEYFSETQRNKGNFPGRFSGRQFSNSRSEMNVSTLELGDSALYLCASSLTSGSGETQYFGPGTRLLVL.

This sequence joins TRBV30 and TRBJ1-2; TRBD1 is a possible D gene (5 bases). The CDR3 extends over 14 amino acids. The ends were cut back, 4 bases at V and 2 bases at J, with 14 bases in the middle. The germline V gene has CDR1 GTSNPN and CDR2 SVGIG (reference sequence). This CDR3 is CAWNEGYFNYGYTF. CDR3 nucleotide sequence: TGTGCCTGGAACGAGGGGTATTTCAACTATGGCTACACCTTC.

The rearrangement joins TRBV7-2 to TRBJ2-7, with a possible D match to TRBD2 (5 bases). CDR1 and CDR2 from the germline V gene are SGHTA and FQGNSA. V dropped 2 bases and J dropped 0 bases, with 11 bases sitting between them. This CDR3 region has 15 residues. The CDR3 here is CASSLSSSGSYEQYF. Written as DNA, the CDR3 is TGTGCCAGCAGCTTAAGTTCCAGCGGCTCCTACGAGCAGTACTTC.

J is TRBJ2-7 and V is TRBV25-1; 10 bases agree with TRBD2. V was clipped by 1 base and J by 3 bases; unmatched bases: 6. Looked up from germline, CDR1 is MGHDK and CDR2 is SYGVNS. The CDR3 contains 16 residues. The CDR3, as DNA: TGTGCCAGCAGTGAATCCAGGCTAGCGGGAGACTACGAGCAGTACTTC. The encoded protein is CASSESRLAGDYEQYF.

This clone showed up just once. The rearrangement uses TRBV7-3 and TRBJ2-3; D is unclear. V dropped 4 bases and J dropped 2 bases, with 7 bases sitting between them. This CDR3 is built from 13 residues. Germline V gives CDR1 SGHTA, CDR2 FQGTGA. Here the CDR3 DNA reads TGTGCCAGCAGCTATCCCGCCACAGATACGCAGTATTTT. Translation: CASSYPATDTQYF.

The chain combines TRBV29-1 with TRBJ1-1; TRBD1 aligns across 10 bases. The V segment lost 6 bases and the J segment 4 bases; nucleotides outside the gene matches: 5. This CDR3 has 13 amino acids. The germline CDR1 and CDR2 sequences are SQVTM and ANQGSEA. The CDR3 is CSVDRGLSTEAFF. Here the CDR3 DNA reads TGCAGCGTAGACAGGGGGCTGAGCACTGAAGCTTTCTTT.

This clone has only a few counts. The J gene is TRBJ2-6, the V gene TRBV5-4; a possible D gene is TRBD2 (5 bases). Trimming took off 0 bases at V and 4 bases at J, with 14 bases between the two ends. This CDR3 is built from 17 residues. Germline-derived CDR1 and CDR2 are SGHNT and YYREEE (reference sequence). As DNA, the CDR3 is TGTGCCAGCAGCTTGGCTCCGGGATTAGCCGGGGCCAACGTCCTGACTTTC. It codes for CASSLAPGLAGANVLTF. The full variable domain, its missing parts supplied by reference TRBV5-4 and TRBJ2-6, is ETGVTQSPTHLIKTRGQQVTLRCSSQSGHNTVSWYQQALGQGPQFIFQYYREEENGRGNFPPRFSGLQFPNYSSELNVNALELDDSALYLCASSLAPGLAGANVLTFGAGSRLTVL.

CDR3 in amino acids: CASTPAGVADTQYF. Written as DNA, the CDR3 is TGTGCCAGCACCCCAGCGGGAGTGGCAGATACGCAGTATTTT. This chain links TRBV9 with TRBJ2-3; 8 positions agree with TRBD2. Germline V gives CDR1 SGDLS, CDR2 YYNGEE. This CDR3 has 14 residues. Germline trimming cut 6 bases from V and 4 bases from J; bases unmatched to any gene: 7.

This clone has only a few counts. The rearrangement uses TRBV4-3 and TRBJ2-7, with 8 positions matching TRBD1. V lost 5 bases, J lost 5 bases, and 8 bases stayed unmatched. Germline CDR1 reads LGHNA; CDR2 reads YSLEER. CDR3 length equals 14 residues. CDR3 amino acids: CASSSRDRIDEQYF. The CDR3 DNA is TGCGCCAGCAGCAGCCGGGACAGGATCGACGAGCAGTACTTC.

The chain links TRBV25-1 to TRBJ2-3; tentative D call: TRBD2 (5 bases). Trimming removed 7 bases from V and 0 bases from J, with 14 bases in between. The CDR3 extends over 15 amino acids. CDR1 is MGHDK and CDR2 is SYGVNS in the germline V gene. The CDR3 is CASTEGVTSTDTQYF. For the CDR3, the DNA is TGTGCCAGCACAGAGGGAGTTACTAGCACAGATACGCAGTATTTT.

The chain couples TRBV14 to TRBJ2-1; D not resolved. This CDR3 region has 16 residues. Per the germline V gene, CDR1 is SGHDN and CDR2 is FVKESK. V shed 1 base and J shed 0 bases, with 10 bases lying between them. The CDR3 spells CASSQGWLSSYNEQFF. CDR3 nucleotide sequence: TGTGCCAGCAGCCAAGGTTGGTTATCCTCCTACAATGAGCAGTTCTTC. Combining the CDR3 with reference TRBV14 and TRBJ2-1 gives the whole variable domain EAGVTQFPSHSVIEKGQTVTLRCDPISGHDNLYWYRRVMGKEIKFLLHFVKESKQDESGMPNNRFLAERTGGTYSTLKVQPAELEDSGVYFCASSQGWLSSYNEQFFGPGTRLTVL.

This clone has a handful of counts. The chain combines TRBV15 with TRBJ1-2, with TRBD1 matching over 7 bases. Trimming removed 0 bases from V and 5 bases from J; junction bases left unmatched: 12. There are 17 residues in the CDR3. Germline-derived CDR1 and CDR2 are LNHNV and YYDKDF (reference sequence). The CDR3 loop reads CATSRDLYDREYYGYTF. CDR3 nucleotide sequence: TGTGCCACCAGCAGAGATCTGTATGACAGGGAGTATTATGGCTACACCTTC.

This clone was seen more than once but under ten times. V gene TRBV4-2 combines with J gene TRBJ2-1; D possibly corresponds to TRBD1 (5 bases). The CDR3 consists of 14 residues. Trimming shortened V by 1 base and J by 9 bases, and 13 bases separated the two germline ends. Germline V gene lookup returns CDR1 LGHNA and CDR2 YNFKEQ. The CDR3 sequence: CASSQADRDSEQFF. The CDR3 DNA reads TGTGCCAGCAGCCAAGCCGACCGAGACAGTGAGCAGTTCTTC.

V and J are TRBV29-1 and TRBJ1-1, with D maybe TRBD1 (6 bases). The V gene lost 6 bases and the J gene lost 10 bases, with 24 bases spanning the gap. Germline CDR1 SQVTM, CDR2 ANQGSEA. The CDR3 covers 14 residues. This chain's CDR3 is CSVTTGGTTEGAFF. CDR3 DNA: TGCAGCGTAACTACAGGAGGGACAACCGAGGGAGCTTTCTTT.

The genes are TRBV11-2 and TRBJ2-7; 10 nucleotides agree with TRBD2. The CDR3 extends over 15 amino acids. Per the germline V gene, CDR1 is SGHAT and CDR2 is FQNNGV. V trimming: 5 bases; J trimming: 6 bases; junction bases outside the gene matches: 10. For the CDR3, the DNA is TGTGCCAGCAGCGGGAGCGGGAGGGCCGTCGTCGAGCAGTACTTC. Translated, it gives CASSGSGRAVVEQYF.

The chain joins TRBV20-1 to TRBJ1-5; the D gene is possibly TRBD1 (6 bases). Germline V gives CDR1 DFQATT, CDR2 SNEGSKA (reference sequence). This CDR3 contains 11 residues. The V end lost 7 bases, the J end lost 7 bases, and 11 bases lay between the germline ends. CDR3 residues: CSVQGAQPQHF. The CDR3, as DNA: TGCAGTGTACAGGGAGCGCAGCCCCAGCATTTT.

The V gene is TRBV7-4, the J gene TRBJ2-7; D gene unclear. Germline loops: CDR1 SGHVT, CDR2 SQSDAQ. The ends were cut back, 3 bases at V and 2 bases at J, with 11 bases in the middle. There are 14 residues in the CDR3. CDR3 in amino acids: CASSLQVHPYEQYF. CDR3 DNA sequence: TGTGCCAGCAGCTTGCAGGTCCACCCCTACGAGCAGTACTTC.

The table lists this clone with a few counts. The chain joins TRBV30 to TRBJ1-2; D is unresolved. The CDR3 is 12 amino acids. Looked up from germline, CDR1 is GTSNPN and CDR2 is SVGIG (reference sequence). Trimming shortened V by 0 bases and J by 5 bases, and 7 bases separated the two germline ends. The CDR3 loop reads CAWSVDWYGYTF. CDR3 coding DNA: TGTGCCTGGAGTGTAGATTGGTATGGCTACACCTTC.

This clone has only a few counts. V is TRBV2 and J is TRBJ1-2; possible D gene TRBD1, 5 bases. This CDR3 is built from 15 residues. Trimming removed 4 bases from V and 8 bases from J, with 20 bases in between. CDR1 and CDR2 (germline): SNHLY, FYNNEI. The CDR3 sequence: CASSGAPRERGGYTF. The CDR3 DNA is TGTGCCAGCAGTGGAGCCCCCAGGGAGAGAGGCGGCTACACCTTC.

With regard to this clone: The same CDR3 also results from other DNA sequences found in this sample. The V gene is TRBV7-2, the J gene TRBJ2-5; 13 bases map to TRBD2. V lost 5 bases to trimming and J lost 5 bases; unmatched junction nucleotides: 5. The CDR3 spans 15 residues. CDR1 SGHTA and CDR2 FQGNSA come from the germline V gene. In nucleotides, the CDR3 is TGTGCCAGCAGCCCGGGACTAGCGGGATCGGAGACCCAGTACTTC. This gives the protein CASSPGLAGSETQYF. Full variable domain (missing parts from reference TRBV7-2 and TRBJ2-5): GAGVSQSPSNKVTEKGKDVELRCDPISGHTALYWYRQSLGQGLEFLIYFQGNSAPDKSGLPSDRFSAERTGGSVSTLTIQRTQQEDSAVYLCASSPGLAGSETQYFGPGTRLLVL.

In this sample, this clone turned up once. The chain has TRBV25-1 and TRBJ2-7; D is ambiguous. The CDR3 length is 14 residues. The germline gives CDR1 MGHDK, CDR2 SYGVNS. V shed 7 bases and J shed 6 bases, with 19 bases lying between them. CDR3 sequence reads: CASNKDGQQVEQYF. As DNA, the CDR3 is TGTGCCAGCAATAAAGATGGCCAGCAGGTCGAGCAGTACTTC.